The 2 T cell receptor beta chains given below trace back to one sample, sequenced in a study of T-cell reconstitution after alpha-beta-depleted transplantation in children. It was with unique molecular identifiers that the TCRbeta library was prepared. Each CDR3 protein is one row after TCRdb ran MiXCR on the PCR reads. Found here are hundreds of thousands of distinct CDR3 sequences, around a sixth of them singletons; the top ten hold approximately 1%. This sample comprised PBMCs from the stem cell graft donor, obtained from the stem cell graft. The receptors originated from a human donor who donated a stem cell graft to a child with acute myeloid leukemia.

The rearrangement joins TRBV29-1 to TRBJ1-3; D remains unclear. This CDR3 has 16 amino acids. Trimming cost V 5 bases and J 0 bases, with 17 bases left between them. Germline V lookup: CDR1 SQVTM, CDR2 ANQGSEA. The CDR3 loop reads CSVYDQHTISGNTIYF. The CDR3, as DNA: TGCAGCGTTTATGATCAGCACACCATCTCTGGAAACACCATATATTTT.

Only a few counts were recorded for this clonotype. The rearrangement joins TRBV12-3 or TRBV12-4 to TRBJ2-7, with TRBD2 matching 11 bases. CDR3 length: 15 residues. Trimming removed 1 base from V and 4 bases from J; junction bases left unmatched: 3. The CDR3 sequence is CASSLGGTSGYEQYV. The CDR3 nucleotides are TGTGCCAGCAGTTTAGGGGGGACTAGCGGATACGAGCAGTACGTC.